Listed below are T cell receptor beta chains from one sample, sequenced in a study of blood T cell repertoires in COVID-19. Profiled with immunoSEQ multiplex PCR; TCRdb holds only in-frame clones, not every one. The sample has tens of thousands of clones; 75% to 85% are singletons. Sequenced material: peripheral blood. These receptors were taken from a woman aged 65 to 85 with acute or convalescent COVID-19. Both conserved end residues are part of each CDR3. Fields, in order: J gene, D gene, clone size, V gene, CDR3 DNA, CDR3 protein. A D gene is named only where the DNA matches it firmly. The listing skips clone size in some rows; elsewhere it reads once, few, many or a size class.

J gene: TRBJ2-3; D gene: TRBD2; clone size: few; V gene: TRBV7-9; CDR3 DNA: TGTGCCAGCAGCTATACTAGCGGGAGCACAGATACGCAGTATTTT; CDR3 protein: CASSYTSGSTDTQYF
J gene: TRBJ1-2; D gene: TRBD1; clone size: .; V gene: TRBV7-9; CDR3 DNA: TGTGCCAGCAGCCCGCCGACAGGGGGCTTTGTTGGCTACACCTTC; CDR3 protein: CASSPPTGGFVGYTF
J gene: TRBJ1-1; D gene: .; clone size: .; V gene: TRBV4-2; CDR3 DNA: TGTGCCAGCAGCCAATACTTCCTGAACACTGAAGCTTTCTTT; CDR3 protein: CASSQYFLNTEAFF
J gene: TRBJ2-5; D gene: TRBD1; clone size: .; V gene: TRBV29-1; CDR3 DNA: TGCAGCGTTGAGTTGGTGGGGGACAGAGCAGAGACCCAGTACTTC; CDR3 protein: CSVELVGDRAETQYF
J gene: TRBJ2-1; D gene: .; clone size: .; V gene: TRBV7-9; CDR3 DNA: TGTGCCAGCAGCTTAACTCGGGACTCCTACAATGAGCAGTTCTTC; CDR3 protein: CASSLTRDSYNEQFF
J gene: TRBJ2-7; D gene: TRBD2; clone size: .; V gene: TRBV9; CDR3 DNA: TGTACCAGCAGCCCGGGACTAGCGGGGGACTACGAGCAGTACTTC; CDR3 protein: CTSSPGLAGDYEQYF
J gene: TRBJ1-5; D gene: TRBD1; clone size: few; V gene: TRBV11-2; CDR3 DNA: TGTGCCAGCAGCCTTACAGGGGAGGGCAATCAGCCCCAGCATTTT; CDR3 protein: CASSLTGEGNQPQHF
J gene: TRBJ2-6; D gene: TRBD1; clone size: few; V gene: TRBV2; CDR3 DNA: TGTGCCAGCAGTGGGGCCGGGACAGCACACTCTGGGGCCAACGTCCTGACTTTC; CDR3 protein: CASSGAGTAHSGANVLTF
J gene: TRBJ2-5; D gene: .; clone size: .; V gene: TRBV11-1; CDR3 DNA: TGTGCCAGCAGCCCACTGGGACTCCAAGAGACCCAGTACTTC; CDR3 protein: CASSPLGLQETQYF
J gene: TRBJ2-2; D gene: .; clone size: .; V gene: TRBV7-3; CDR3 DNA: TGTGCCAGCAGCTTGGAGAGAGGGTTGCCCCTCTGGGACACCGGGGAGCTGTTTTTT; CDR3 protein: CASSLERGLPLWDTGELFF
J gene: TRBJ2-2; D gene: .; clone size: .; V gene: TRBV7-6; CDR3 DNA: TGTGCCAGCAGCTTAGCGGGTAGGGGCACCGGGGAGCTGTTTTTT; CDR3 protein: CASSLAGRGTGELFF
J gene: TRBJ1-2; D gene: .; clone size: .; V gene: TRBV21-1; CDR3 DNA: TGTGCCAGCAGCAAAATTCGAGGGGGCATTAACTATGGCTACACCTTC; CDR3 protein: CASSKIRGGINYGYTF
J gene: TRBJ2-7; D gene: .; clone size: .; V gene: TRBV7-9; CDR3 DNA: TGTGCCAGCAGGCCCGACAGTTTAACCTACGAGCAGTACTTC; CDR3 protein: CASRPDSLTYEQYF
J gene: TRBJ2-7; D gene: TRBD2; clone size: .; V gene: TRBV2; CDR3 DNA: TGTGCCAGCAGCCCGGGACTAGCGGGGACGAAGGAGCAGTACTTC; CDR3 protein: CASSPGLAGTKEQYF
J gene: TRBJ1-5; D gene: .; clone size: .; V gene: TRBV19; CDR3 DNA: TGTGCCAGTAGTATTCTAGGGGGGGGCCTTGCTCAGCCCCAGCATTTT; CDR3 protein: CASSILGGGLAQPQHF